The 10 T cell receptor beta chains reported below all come from one sample, sequenced in a study of naive and memory T cell subsets. Two oligonucleotides, mixed equimolar, formed the beta constant-region primer covering TRBC1 and TRBC2. TCRdb processed the UMI-ligation and nested PCR reads anew with MiXCR; each CDR3 protein has one entry. Of about 80,000 distinct CDR3 sequences listed, less than 15% are singletons. Sequencing input: central memory CD4+ T cells from blood. These receptors came from a human donor in good health.

On this clonotype itself: The junction shows a germline mismatch at one end, possibly a read error. The V call is TRBV2, the J call TRBJ1-5; no reliable D call. Germline-derived CDR1 and CDR2 are SNHLY and FYNNEI. The CDR3 spans 11 residues. As DNA, the CDR3 is TGTGCCAGCAGAGAAGATCAGCCCCAGCATTTT. This codes for CASREDQPQHF.

Ten or more counts support this clonotype. V is TRBV7-2 and J is TRBJ2-3, with unresolved D. The V gene lost 1 base and the J gene lost 5 bases, with 13 bases spanning the gap. Germline CDR1 SGHTA, CDR2 FQGNSA. The CDR3 consists of 15 residues. CDR3 sequence: CASSLGQVFGDTQYF. The CDR3 nucleotides are TGTGCCAGCAGCTTAGGCCAGGTCTTTGGAGATACGCAGTATTTT.

This clonotype was observed many times. The chain links TRBV20-1 to TRBJ2-1; D perhaps matches TRBD2 (6 bases). V was pared by 3 bases and J by 4 bases, with 10 bases between. CDR1 and CDR2 (germline): DFQATT, SNEGSKA (reference sequence). The CDR3 loop spans 13 amino acids. DNA of the CDR3: TGCAGTGCTAGCGGGAGTAAGTACAATGAGCAGTTCTTC. It yields the protein CSASGSKYNEQFF.

This clonotype has more than one count but fewer than ten. J is TRBJ1-2 and V is TRBV20-1, with D maybe TRBD1 (6 bases). Germline lookup yields CDR1 DFQATT and CDR2 SNEGSKA (reference sequence). V was clipped by 0 bases and J by 8 bases, with 22 bases between them. The CDR3 is made up of 16 amino acids. CDR3 coding DNA: TGCAGTGCTAGAGATGCGCGGGACCAAACAGGGCTCGGCTACACCTTC. Amino acids: CSARDARDQTGLGYTF.

This clonotype was counted only a few times. This chain connects TRBV27 to TRBJ2-1; tentative D call: TRBD2 (6 bases). The CDR3 runs to 18 residues. V lost 4 bases to trimming and J lost 7 bases, with 26 bases between them. Germline lookup yields CDR1 MNHEY and CDR2 SMNVEV (reference sequence). CDR3 sequence (DNA): TGTGCCAGCAGTTCCGGTGCCGCGACGGGATGGGGGGAGAATGAGCAGTTCTTC. This encodes CASSSGAATGWGENEQFF.

This chain uses TRBV18 with TRBJ1-2; 9 bases match TRBD1. Germline CDR1 is KGHSH and CDR2 is LQKENI. Losses at the gene ends were 3 bases for V and 5 bases for J; bases not matched to a gene: 10. The CDR3 runs to 16 residues. The CDR3 DNA sequence: TGTGCCAGCTCACCGGGGGGACAGGGTGACGCTTATGGCTACACCTTC. Its protein product is CASSPGGQGDAYGYTF.

This clonotype occurred a few times. The chain couples TRBV6-5 to TRBJ2-3; TRBD2 matches at 10 bases. This CDR3 is 16 amino acids long. V shed 6 bases, J shed 3 bases, and the junction held 9 bases outside the gene matches. Germline CDR1 and CDR2: MNHEY and SVGAGI. The CDR3 reads CASSRSGRALTDTQYF. In nucleotides, the CDR3 is TGTGCCAGCAGCCGGAGCGGGAGGGCCTTGACAGATACGCAGTATTTT.

This chain joins TRBV6-1 and TRBJ2-7; a weak D match, TRBD2 (8 bases). Germline V lookup: CDR1 MNHNS, CDR2 SASEGT. V was cut by 6 bases and J by 3 bases, with 18 bases left in between. This CDR3 is built from 15 residues. This CDR3 reads CASSSGGAGGYEQYF. As DNA, the CDR3 is TGTGCCAGCAGCTCGGGGGGGGCAGGGGGCTACGAGCAGTACTTC.

This clonotype was counted only a few times. This chain joins TRBV7-3 and TRBJ1-1; tentatively, D is TRBD1 (5 bases). The CDR3 extends over 12 amino acids. Germline assignment: CDR1 SGHTA and CDR2 FQGTGA. The V and J ends lost 2 bases and 8 bases respectively, with 9 bases between them. CDR3 DNA sequence: TGTGCCAGCAGCTTAGGGCCAGGGGAAGCTTTCTTT. It translates to CASSLGPGEAFF.

This rearrangement joins TRBV10-2 to TRBJ1-1, with D maybe TRBD1 (5 bases). The germline V gene has CDR1 WSHSY and CDR2 SAAADI. Trimming pared 4 bases from V and 5 bases from J, leaving 14 bases between. The CDR3 loop spans 14 amino acids. The CDR3 DNA sequence: TGCGCCAGCAGTGTGCAGGGTTCGGATACTGAAGCTTTCTTT. This codes for CASSVQGSDTEAFF.